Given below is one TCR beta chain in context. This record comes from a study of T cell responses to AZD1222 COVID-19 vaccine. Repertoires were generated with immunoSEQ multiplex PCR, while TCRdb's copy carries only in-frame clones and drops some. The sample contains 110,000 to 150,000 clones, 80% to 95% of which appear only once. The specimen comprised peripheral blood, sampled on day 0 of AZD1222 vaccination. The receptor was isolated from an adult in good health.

The CDR3 DNA follows: TGTGCCAGCAGCCCAAACCACGGCGGAGAGCAGTACTTC. Amino acids: CASSPNHGGEQYF. The gene calls are TRBV9 and TRBJ2-7; D ambiguous. The length of the CDR3 is 13 residues. V gave up 4 bases and J gave up 7 bases, with 15 bases separating them. Germline CDR1 SGDLS, CDR2 YYNGEE.